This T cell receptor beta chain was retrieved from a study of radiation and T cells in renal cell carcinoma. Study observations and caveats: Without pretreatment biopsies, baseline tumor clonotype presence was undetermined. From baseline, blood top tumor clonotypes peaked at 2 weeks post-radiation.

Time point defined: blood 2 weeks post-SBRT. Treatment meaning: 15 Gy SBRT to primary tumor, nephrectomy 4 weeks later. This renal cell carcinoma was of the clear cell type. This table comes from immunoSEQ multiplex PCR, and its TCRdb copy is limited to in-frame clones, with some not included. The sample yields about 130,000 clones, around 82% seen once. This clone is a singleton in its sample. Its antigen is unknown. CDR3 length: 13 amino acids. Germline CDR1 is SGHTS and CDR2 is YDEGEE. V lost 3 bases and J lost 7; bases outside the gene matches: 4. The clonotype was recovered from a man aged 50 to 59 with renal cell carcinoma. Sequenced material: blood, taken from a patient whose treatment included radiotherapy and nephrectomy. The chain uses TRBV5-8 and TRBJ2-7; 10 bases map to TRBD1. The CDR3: CASSSDRGREQYF. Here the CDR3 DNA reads TGTGCCAGCAGCTCGGACAGGGGGAGGGAGCAGTACTTC.